This T cell receptor (beta chain) derives from a study of cytomegalovirus exposure and HLA in healthy donors. Study-wide context: Earlier results showed roughly 120 million unique TCR beta sequences derived from roughly 200 million T cells.

V shed 7 bases, J shed 4 bases, and the junction held 6 bases outside the gene matches. The CDR3 has 14 residues. The germline V gene encodes CDR1 MNHNS and CDR2 SASEGT. As regards this clone: What it binds is unknown.

Study-level findings and limits: It was taken for granted in presence/absence analyses that sequencing depth across donors was roughly uniform.

Primers for the PCR totalled 60 Vbeta and 13 Jbeta. Profiled with immunoSEQ multiplex PCR; TCRdb holds only in-frame clones, not every one. The sample lists about 180,000 clones, about 80% seen once, with 1.5% to 2% in the top ten. This TCR derives from a woman aged 25-40 years in good health and CMV-seronegative. The chain combines TRBV6-1 with TRBJ2-3; 9 bases align to TRBD1. Sequencing used PBMCs. DNA of the CDR3: TGTGCCAGCACGTTGGACAGGGGCTCAGATACGCAGTATTTT. This sequence encodes CASTLDRGSDTQYF.